This note documents a single T cell receptor beta chain sequence. Sequenced by immunoSEQ multiplex PCR; TCRdb stores in-frame clones only, minus some. The table lists 430,000 or so clones, about 88% of them singletons. These data are taken from a study of blood T cell repertoires in COVID-19. Background on the study: Spain, Italy and the United States supplied samples that represented acute and convalescent COVID-19. In each case, the material was cDNA or gDNA derived from T cells, B-cell-depleted T cells, or PBMCs.

Per germline, CDR1 SGHTA and CDR2 FQGNSA. CDR3 length equals 16 residues. The V end was cut by 3 bases, the J end by 7 bases, with 18 bases between. Sequencing input: PBMCs or T cells enriched from blood (not recorded which). V and J are TRBV7-2 and TRBJ1-4; D unresolved. This clonotype was sampled from a woman aged 18-29 years who had been exposed to COVID-19. CDR3 in amino acids: CASSFRREIVGEKLFF. CDR3 sequence (DNA): TGTGCCAGCAGCTTTCGAAGGGAGATTGTGGGTGAAAAACTGTTTTTT.